These 10 T cell receptor beta chains share one sample of origin, sequenced in a study of shared clonotypes between healthy human individuals. Libraries were prepared by immunoSEQ multiplex PCR; TCRdb keeps only in-frame clonotypes and omits some of them. The sample has about 600,000 clones, around 97% seen once; the top ten hold less than 0.065%. The sequencing input was naive CD4+ T cells sorted from blood. The subset denotes: CD45RA+ positively selected. Receptors were obtained from a woman younger than 45 in good health.

The V call is TRBV11-3, the J call TRBJ2-5; maybe TRBD2 (6 bases). CDR1 is SGHNT, CDR2 YENEEA, per germline. Trimming took 5 bases from V and 5 from J, leaving 12 bases between them. This CDR3 region has 13 residues. CDR3 residues: CASSPPREETQYF. In DNA, the CDR3 is TGTGCCAGCAGCCCACCCCGGGAGGAGACCCAGTACTTC.

In nucleotides, the CDR3 is TGTGCCAGCAGTTCCCTCCCGGGACTAGCGGTTTCCTACGAGCAGTACTTC. The encoded protein is CASSSLPGLAVSYEQYF. The chain carries TRBV28 and TRBJ2-7; TRBD2 agrees at 11 bases. V shed 4 bases, J shed 1 base, and the junction held 9 bases outside the gene matches. Germline CDR1 and CDR2: MDHEN and SYDVKM. This CDR3 has 17 amino acids.

The V and J genes are TRBV18 and TRBJ1-1; D remains ambiguous. There are 13 residues in the CDR3. Germline-derived CDR1 and CDR2 are KGHSH and LQKENI. Trimming pared 4 bases from V and 3 bases from J, leaving 9 bases between. Here the CDR3 reads CASSLVKDTEAFF. The CDR3 nucleotides read TGTGCCAGCTCACTGGTTAAGGACACTGAAGCTTTCTTT.

The chain employs TRBV28 and TRBJ1-2; 8 bases line up with TRBD1. V shed 4 bases, J shed 7 bases, and the junction held 2 bases outside the gene matches. Germline loops: CDR1 MDHEN, CDR2 SYDVKM. CDR3 length equals 12 residues. The CDR3 protein is CASSSTGVGYTF. For the CDR3, the DNA is TGTGCCAGCAGTTCGACAGGGGTTGGCTACACCTTC.

This chain joins TRBV5-1 and TRBJ2-3; D ambiguous. Between the trimmed V and J ends, which lost 0 bases and 7 bases, there was a span of 9 bases. The V gene's germline CDR1 is SGHRS and CDR2 YFSETQ. This CDR3 is built from 13 residues. The CDR3 nucleotides read TGCGCCAGCAGCTTGGGGTACCTGAATACGCAGTATTTT. It yields the protein CASSLGYLNTQYF.

This chain links TRBV11-3 with TRBJ2-3, with D unclear. The length of the CDR3 is 13 residues. V lost 0 bases and J 2 bases, leaving 3 bases between the germline ends. CDR1 is SGHNT and CDR2 is YENEEA in the germline V gene. CDR3 in amino acids: CASSLEFTDTQYF. The CDR3 DNA reads as TGTGCCAGCAGCTTAGAGTTCACAGATACGCAGTATTTT.

This clone appeared once. CDR3 coding DNA: TGTGCCACCAGGGCTGCCGTAGACACTGAAGCTTTCTTT. This sequence encodes CATRAAVDTEAFF. The V gene is TRBV15, the J gene TRBJ1-1, with D uncertain. V lost 6 bases and J 3 bases, leaving 11 bases between the germline ends. Germline V gives CDR1 LNHNV, CDR2 YYDKDF (reference sequence). CDR3 length: 13 residues.

The CDR3: CASSRDRNTEAFF. The CDR3 DNA sequence: TGTGCCAGCAGTAGGGACCGGAACACTGAAGCTTTCTTT. The chain combines TRBV6-5 with TRBJ1-1; a possible D gene is TRBD1 (5 bases). CDR3 length: 13 residues. The V and J ends lost 5 bases and 1 base respectively, with 8 bases between them. Germline CDR1 is MNHEY and CDR2 is SVGAGI.

This sequence joins TRBV28 and TRBJ2-1, with a weak D call TRBD2 (5 bases). Germline lookup yields CDR1 MDHEN and CDR2 SYDVKM. Trimming removed 4 bases at V and 2 bases at J, with 12 bases between. This CDR3 has 15 amino acids. The CDR3 reads CASSSIASTYNEQFF. The CDR3 DNA reads as TGTGCCAGCAGTTCGATAGCGAGTACCTACAATGAGCAGTTCTTC.

The chain uses TRBV6-6 and TRBJ2-7; possibly TRBD1 or TRBD2 for D (5 bases each). The CDR3 contains 13 residues. V shed 6 bases and J shed 6 bases, with 15 bases lying between them. Looked up from germline, CDR1 is MNHNY and CDR2 is SVGAGI (reference sequence). The CDR3 loop is CASRLGVVGEQYF. The DNA for the CDR3 is TGTGCCAGCAGACTAGGGGTAGTTGGCGAGCAGTACTTC.